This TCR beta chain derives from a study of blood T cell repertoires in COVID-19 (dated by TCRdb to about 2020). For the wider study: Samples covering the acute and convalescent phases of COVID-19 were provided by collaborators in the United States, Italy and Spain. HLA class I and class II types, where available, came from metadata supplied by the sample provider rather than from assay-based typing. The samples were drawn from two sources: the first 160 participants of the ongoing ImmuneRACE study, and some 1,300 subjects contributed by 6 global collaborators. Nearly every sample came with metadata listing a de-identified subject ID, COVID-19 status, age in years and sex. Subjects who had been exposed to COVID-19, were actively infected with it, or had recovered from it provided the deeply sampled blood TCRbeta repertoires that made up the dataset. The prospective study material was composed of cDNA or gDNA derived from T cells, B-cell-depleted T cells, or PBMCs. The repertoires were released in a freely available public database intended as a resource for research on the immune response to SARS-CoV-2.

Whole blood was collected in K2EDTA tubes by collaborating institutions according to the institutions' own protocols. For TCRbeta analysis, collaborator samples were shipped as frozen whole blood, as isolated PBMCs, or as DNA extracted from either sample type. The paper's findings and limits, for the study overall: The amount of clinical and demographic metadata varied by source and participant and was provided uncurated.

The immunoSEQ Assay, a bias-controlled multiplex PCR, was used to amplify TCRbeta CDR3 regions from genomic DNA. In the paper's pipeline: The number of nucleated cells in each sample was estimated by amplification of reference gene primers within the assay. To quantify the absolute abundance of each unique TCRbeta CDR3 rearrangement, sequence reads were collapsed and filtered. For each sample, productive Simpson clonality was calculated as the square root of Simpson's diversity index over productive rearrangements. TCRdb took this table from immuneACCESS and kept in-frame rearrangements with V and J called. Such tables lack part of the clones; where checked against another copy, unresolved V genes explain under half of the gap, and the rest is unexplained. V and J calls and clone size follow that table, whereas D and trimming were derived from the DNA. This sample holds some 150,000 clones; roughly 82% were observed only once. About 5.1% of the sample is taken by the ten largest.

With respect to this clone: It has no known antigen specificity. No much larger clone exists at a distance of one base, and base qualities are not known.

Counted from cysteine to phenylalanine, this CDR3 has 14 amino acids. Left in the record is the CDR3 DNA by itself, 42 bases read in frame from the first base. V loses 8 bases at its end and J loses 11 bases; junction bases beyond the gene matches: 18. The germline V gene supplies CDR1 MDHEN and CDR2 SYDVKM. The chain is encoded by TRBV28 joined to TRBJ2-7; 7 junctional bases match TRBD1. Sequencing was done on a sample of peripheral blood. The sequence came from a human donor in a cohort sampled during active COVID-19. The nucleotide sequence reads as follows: TGTGCCAGCCGCCCCACAGGGGCCAGTTTTCGGAAGTACTTC. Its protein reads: CASRPTGASFRKYF.